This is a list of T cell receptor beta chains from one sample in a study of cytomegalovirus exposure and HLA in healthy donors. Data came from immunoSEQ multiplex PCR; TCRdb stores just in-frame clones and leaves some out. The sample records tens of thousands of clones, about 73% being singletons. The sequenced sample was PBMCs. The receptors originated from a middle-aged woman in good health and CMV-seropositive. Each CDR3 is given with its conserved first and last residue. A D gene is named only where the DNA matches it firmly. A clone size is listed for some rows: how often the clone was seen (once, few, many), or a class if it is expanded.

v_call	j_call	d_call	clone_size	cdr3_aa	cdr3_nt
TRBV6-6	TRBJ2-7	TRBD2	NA	CASTEAGSSYEQYF	TGTGCCAGCACCGAAGCGGGGAGCTCCTACGAGCAGTACTTC
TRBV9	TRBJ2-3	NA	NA	CASSTDVGEADTQYF	TGTGCCAGCAGTACCGATGTGGGGGAGGCAGATACGCAGTATTTT
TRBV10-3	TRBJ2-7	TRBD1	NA	CAISGTGTGSSYEQYF	TGTGCCATCAGTGGAACCGGGACAGGGTCCTCCTACGAGCAGTACTTC
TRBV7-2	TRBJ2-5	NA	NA	CASSPVVETQYF	TGTGCCAGCAGCCCAGTGGTGGAGACCCAGTACTTC
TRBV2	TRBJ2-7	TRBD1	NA	CASSSGTGAYEQYF	TGTGCCAGCAGTTCCGGGACAGGGGCCTACGAGCAGTACTTC
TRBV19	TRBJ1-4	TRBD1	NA	CASSSTDRVLEKLFF	TGTGCCAGTAGTAGCACCGACAGGGTATTAGAAAAACTGTTTTTT
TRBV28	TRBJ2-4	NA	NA	CASGSSTEENIQYF	TGTGCCAGCGGCTCATCCACAGAAGAAAACATTCAGTACTTC
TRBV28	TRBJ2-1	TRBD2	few	CAAGGSGRNEQFF	TGTGCCGCCGGCGGGAGTGGTAGAAATGAGCAGTTCTTC
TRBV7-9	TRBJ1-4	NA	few	CASNSLPTNEKLFF	TGTGCCAGCAACTCACTACCAACTAATGAAAAACTGTTTTTT
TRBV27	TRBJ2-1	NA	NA	CASGGLVGFGEQFF	TGTGCCAGCGGGGGGTTAGTTGGGTTCGGTGAGCAGTTCTTC
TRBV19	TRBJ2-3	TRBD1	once	CASSSGSGQGVPAQYF	TGTGCCAGTAGTAGCGGGTCGGGACAGGGGGTCCCCGCGCAGTATTTT
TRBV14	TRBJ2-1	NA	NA	CASSQLPHTVISYNEQFF	TGTGCCAGCAGCCAACTACCCCACACAGTGATCTCCTACAATGAGCAGTTCTTC
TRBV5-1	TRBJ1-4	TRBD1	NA	CASSLVTGGDEKLFF	TGCGCCAGCAGCCTGGTGACAGGGGGCGATGAAAAACTGTTTTTT
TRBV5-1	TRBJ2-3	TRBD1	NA	CAILMGQGSTDTQYF	TGCGCCATCTTAATGGGACAGGGCAGCACAGATACGCAGTATTTT
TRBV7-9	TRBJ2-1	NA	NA	CASSLWGDNEQFF	TGTGCCAGCAGCTTATGGGGAGACAATGAGCAGTTCTTC
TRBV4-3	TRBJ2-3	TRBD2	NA	CASSQGSSGRAVTQYF	TGCGCCAGCAGCCAAGGTAGTAGCGGGAGGGCTGTTACGCAGTATTTT
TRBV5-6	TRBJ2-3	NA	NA	CASSPSTDTQYF	TGTGCCAGCAGCCCGAGCACAGATACGCAGTATTTT
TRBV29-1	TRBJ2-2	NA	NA	CSVVGDTGELFF	TGCAGCGTTGTAGGGGACACCGGGGAGCTGTTTTTT
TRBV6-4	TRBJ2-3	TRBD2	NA	CASSDPSSGREVTDTQYF	TGTGCCAGCAGTGACCCTTCTAGCGGGAGAGAAGTCACAGATACGCAGTATTTT
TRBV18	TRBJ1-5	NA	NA	CASSRGGANQPQHF	TGTGCCAGCTCACGAGGGGGGGCTAATCAGCCCCAGCATTTT
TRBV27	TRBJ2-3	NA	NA	CASSWSGPTDTQYF	TGTGCCAGCAGTTGGAGCGGGCCCACAGATACGCAGTATTTT
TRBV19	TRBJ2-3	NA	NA	CASSIGQTVGSDTQYF	TGTGCCAGTAGTATAGGACAGACCGTAGGCTCAGATACGCAGTATTTT
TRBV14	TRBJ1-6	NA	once	CASSQRGDNSPLHF	TGTGCCAGCAGCCAAAGGGGCGATAATTCACCCCTCCACTTT
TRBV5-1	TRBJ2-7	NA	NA	CASSLVTESYEQYF	TGCGCCAGCAGCTTGGTTACAGAGTCCTACGAGCAGTACTTC
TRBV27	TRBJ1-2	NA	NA	CASSLLGAQSGYTF	TGTGCCAGCAGTTTACTGGGGGCGCAGTCTGGCTACACCTTC
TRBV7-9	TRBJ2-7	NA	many	CASSLAAERSYEQYF	TGTGCCAGCAGCTTAGCTGCCGAGCGGTCCTACGAGCAGTACTTC
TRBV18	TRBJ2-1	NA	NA	CASSPPISEQFF	TGTGCCAGCTCACCACCTATTTCTGAGCAGTTCTTC
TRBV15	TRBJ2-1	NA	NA	CATSGRDSRFF	TGTGCCACCAGCGGCCGGGACTCTCGGTTCTTC
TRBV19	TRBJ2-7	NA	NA	CASSNGQPHSYEQYF	TGTGCCAGTAGTAATGGACAGCCTCACTCCTACGAGCAGTACTTC
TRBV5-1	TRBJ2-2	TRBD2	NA	CASSLAGASGSHTGELFF	TGCGCCAGCAGCTTGGCGGGGGCTAGCGGGAGTCACACCGGGGAGCTGTTTTTT
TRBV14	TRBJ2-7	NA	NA	CASSKGGLVYEQYF	TGTGCCAGCAGCAAAGGCGGGCTAGTCTACGAGCAGTACTTC
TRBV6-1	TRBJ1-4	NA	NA	CASSQDSATNEKLFF	TGTGCCAGCAGCCAGGACAGTGCAACTAATGAAAAACTGTTTTTT
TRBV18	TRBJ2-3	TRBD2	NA	CASSRGGLDTDTQYF	TGTGCCAGCTCACGTGGGGGACTAGACACAGATACGCAGTATTTT
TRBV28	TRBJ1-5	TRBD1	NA	CASRLTWDRDRQPQHF	TGTGCCAGCAGGCTTACGTGGGACAGAGACAGACAGCCCCAGCATTTT
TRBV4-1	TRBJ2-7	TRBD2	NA	CASSQDQALAVLTYEQYF	TGCGCCAGCAGCCAAGACCAGGCACTAGCGGTTCTCACCTACGAGCAGTACTTC
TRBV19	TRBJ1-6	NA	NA	CASSHRTLEGSPLHF	TGTGCCAGTAGCCATCGGACGCTGGAGGGTTCACCCCTCCACTTT
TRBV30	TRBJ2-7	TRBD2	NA	CAWSVLAGPYEQYF	TGTGCCTGGAGTGTTCTAGCGGGGCCCTACGAGCAGTACTTC
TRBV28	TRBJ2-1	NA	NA	CASSYRGGWYNEQFF	TGTGCCAGCAGTTACAGGGGAGGCTGGTACAATGAGCAGTTCTTC
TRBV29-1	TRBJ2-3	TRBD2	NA	CSVPKGAGGPGDTQYF	TGCAGCGTCCCTAAGGGGGCGGGAGGGCCGGGCGATACGCAGTATTTT
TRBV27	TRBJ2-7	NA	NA	CASSLSGTPAYEQYF	TGTGCCAGCAGTTTATCCGGGACACCTGCCTACGAGCAGTACTTC
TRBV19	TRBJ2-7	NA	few	CASSMAQGSYEQYF	TGTGCCAGTAGTATGGCTCAGGGCTCCTACGAGCAGTACTTC
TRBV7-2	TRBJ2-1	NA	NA	CASSHTTGDGWGRQFF	TGTGCCAGCAGCCACACTACAGGAGACGGGTGGGGGCGGCAGTTCTTC
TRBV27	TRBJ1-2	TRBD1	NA	CASSFVSGGAGGYTF	TGTGCCAGCAGTTTTGTATCAGGGGGCGCGGGTGGCTACACCTTC
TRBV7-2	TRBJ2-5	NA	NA	CASSLVGPLPLPETQYF	TGTGCCAGCAGCTTAGTTGGCCCCCTCCCCTTACCAGAGACCCAGTACTTC
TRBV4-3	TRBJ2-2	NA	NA	CASRGAGTGELFF	TGCGCCAGCCGGGGGGCGGGGACCGGGGAGCTGTTTTTT
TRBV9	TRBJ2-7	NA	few	CASSRGDISYEQYF	TGTGCCAGCAGCCGAGGGGACATTTCCTACGAGCAGTACTTC
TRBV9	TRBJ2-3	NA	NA	CASSVDSPDTQYF	TGTGCCAGCAGCGTAGATAGCCCAGATACGCAGTATTTT
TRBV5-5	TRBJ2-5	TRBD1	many	CASSLVGDSQETQYF	TGTGCCAGCAGCTTGGTAGGGGACAGTCAAGAGACCCAGTACTTC
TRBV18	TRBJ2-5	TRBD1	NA	CASSPLLAAQGVQETQYF	TGTGCCAGCTCACCACTGTTAGCTGCACAGGGGGTTCAAGAGACCCAGTACTTC
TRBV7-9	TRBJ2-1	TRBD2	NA	CASSRGLDYVEQFF	TGTGCCAGCAGCCGGGGACTAGATTATGTTGAACAGTTCTTC
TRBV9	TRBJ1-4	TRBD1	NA	CASSQGDRELNEKLFF	TGTGCCAGCAGTCAAGGGGACAGGGAGTTGAATGAAAAACTGTTTTTT
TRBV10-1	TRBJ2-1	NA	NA	CASSEGQFTVVSYNEQFF	TGCGCCAGCAGTGAGGGACAGTTCACGGTAGTTTCCTACAATGAGCAGTTCTTC
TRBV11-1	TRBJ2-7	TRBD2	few	CASSLRTSPDNYEQYF	TGTGCCAGCAGCCTAAGGACTAGCCCCGACAACTACGAGCAGTACTTC
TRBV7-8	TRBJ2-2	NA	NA	CASSLGVGGVGGELFF	TGTGCCAGCAGCTTAGGGGTCGGGGGAGTTGGCGGGGAGCTGTTTTTT
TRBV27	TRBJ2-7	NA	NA	CASSFGQYYEQYF	TGTGCCAGCAGTTTCGGACAGTACTACGAGCAGTACTTC
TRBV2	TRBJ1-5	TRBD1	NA	CASSEALGQGVGQPQHF	TGTGCCAGCAGTGAAGCCCTGGGACAGGGGGTAGGTCAGCCCCAGCATTTT
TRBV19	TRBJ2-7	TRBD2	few	CASSDAGVTDEQYF	TGTGCCAGTAGTGACGCGGGAGTAACCGACGAGCAGTACTTC
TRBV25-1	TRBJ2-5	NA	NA	CASTPGYQETQYF	TGTGCCAGCACCCCAGGGTACCAAGAGACCCAGTACTTC
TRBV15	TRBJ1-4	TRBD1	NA	CATSRATQGEAGKLFF	TGTGCCACCAGCAGGGCCACCCAGGGGGAGGCGGGAAAACTGTTTTTT
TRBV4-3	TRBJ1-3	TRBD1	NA	CASSQMTGGGNTIYF	TGCGCCAGCAGCCAGATGACAGGGGGAGGAAACACCATATATTTT